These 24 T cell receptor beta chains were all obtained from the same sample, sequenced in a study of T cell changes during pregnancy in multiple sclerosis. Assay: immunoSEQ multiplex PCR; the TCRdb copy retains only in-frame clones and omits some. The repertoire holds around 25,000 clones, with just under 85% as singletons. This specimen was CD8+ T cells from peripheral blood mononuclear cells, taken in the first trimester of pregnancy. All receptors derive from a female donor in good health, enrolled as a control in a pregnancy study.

CDR3 in amino acids: CASSGVSGSMSDTQYF. For the CDR3, the DNA is TGTGCCAGCAGCGGTGTGAGCGGGAGTATGTCAGATACGCAGTATTTT. The chain combines TRBV9 with TRBJ2-3; 8 nucleotides align to TRBD2. The CDR3 has 16 amino acids. The trim removed 3 bases at V and 4 bases at J, leaving 10 bases unmatched. Germline V gives CDR1 SGDLS, CDR2 YYNGEE.

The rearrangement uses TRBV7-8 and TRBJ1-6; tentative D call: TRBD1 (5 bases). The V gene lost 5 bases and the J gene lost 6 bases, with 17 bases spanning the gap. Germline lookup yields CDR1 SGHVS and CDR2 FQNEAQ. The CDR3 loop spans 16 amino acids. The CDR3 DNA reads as TGTGCCAGCAGCCCCTACGGGGGAGGGTCTAATTCACCCCTCCACTTT. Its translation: CASSPYGGGSNSPLHF.

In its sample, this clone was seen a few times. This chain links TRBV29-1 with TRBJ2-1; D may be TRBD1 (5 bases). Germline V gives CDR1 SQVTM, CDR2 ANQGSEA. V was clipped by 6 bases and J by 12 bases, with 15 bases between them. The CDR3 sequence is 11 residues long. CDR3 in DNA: TGCAGCGTGGGCGAACAGGATGGGCAGTTCTTC. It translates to CSVGEQDGQFF.

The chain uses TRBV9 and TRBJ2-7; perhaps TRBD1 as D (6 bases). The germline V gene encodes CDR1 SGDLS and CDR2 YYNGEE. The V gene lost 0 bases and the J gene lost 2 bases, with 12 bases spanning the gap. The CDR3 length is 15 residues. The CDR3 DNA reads TGTGCCAGCAGCGTAGGGGCAGGGGCCCCCTACGAGCAGTACTTC. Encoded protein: CASSVGAGAPYEQYF.

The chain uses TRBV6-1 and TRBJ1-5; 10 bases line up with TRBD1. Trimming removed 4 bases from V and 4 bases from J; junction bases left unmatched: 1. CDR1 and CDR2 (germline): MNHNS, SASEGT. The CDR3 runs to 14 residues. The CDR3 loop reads CASSGDRGNQPQHF. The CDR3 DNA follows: TGTGCCAGCAGTGGGGACAGGGGAAATCAGCCCCAGCATTTT.

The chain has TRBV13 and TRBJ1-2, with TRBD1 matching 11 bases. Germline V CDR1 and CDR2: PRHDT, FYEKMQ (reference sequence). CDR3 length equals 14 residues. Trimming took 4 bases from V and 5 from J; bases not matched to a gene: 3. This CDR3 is CASSSGQGAYGYTF. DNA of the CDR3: TGTGCCAGCAGCTCAGGACAGGGGGCATATGGCTACACCTTC.

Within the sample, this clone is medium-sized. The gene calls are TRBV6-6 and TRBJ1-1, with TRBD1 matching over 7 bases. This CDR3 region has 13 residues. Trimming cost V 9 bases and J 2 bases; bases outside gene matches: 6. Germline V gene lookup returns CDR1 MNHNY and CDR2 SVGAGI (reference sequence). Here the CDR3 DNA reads TGTGCCAGTTCGGGACAGCCAAACACTGAAGCTTTCTTT. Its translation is CASSGQPNTEAFF.

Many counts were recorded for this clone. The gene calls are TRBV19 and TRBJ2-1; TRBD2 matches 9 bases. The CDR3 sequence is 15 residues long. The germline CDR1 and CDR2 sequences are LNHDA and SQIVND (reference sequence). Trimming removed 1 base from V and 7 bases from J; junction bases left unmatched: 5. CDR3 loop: CASSIVREGWNEQFF. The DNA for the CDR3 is TGTGCCAGTAGTATAGTGCGGGAGGGGTGGAATGAGCAGTTCTTC.

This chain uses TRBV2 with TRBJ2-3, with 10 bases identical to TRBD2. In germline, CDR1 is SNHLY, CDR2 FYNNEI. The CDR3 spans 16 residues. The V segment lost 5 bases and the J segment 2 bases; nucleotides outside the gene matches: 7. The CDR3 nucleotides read TGTGCCAGCAGTCCGCCTAGCGGGGGCCACACAGATACGCAGTATTTT. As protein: CASSPPSGGHTDTQYF.

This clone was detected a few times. As DNA, the CDR3 is TGTGCCAGCGGCGTACAGGGAGATTCACCCCTCCACTTT. Encoded protein: CASGVQGDSPLHF. V gene TRBV6-5 combines with J gene TRBJ1-6, with a possible D match to TRBD1 (6 bases). The CDR3 consists of 13 residues. V was shortened by 8 bases and J by 8 bases, with 13 bases between the two germline ends. CDR1 and CDR2 (germline): MNHEY, SVGAGI.

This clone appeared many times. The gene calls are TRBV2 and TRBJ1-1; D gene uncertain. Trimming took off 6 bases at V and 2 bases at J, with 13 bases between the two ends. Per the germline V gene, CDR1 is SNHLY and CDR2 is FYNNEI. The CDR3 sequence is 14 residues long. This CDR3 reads CASSRTPGNTEAFF. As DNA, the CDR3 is TGTGCCAGCAGCCGAACCCCGGGAAACACTGAAGCTTTCTTT.

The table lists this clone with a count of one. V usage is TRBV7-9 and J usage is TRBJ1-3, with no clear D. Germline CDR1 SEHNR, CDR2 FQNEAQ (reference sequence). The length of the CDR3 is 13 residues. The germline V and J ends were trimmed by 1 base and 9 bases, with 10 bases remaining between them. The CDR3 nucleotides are TGTGCCAGCAGCTTAGATGCGGTTTCCACCATATATTTT. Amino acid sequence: CASSLDAVSTIYF. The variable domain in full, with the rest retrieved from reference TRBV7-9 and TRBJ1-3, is DTGVSQNPRHKITKRGQNVTFRCDPISEHNRLYWYRQTLGQGPEFLTYFQNEAQLEKSRLLSDRFSAERPKGSFSTLEIQRTEQGDSAMYLCASSLDAVSTIYFGEGSWLTVV.

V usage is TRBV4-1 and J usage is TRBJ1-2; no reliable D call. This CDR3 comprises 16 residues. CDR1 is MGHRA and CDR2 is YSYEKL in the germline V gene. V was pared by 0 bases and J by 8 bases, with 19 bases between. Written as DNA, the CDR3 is TGCGCCAGCAGCCAAGAGAGCGGTAGCCGCCCTGAGGGCTACACCTTC. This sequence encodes CASSQESGSRPEGYTF.

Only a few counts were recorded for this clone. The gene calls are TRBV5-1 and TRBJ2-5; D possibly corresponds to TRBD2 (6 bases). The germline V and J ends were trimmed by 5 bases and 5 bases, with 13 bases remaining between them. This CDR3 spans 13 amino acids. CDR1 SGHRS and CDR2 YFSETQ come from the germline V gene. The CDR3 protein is CASRSDYLETQYF. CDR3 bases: TGCGCCAGCAGATCGGACTACCTGGAGACCCAGTACTTC.

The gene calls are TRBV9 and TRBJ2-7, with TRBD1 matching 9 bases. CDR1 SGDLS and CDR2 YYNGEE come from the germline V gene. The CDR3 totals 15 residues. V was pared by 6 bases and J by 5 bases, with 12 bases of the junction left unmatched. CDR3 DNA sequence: TGTGCCAGCACCCCCGAGGGGGACAGGGCCCACGAGCAGTACTTC. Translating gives CASTPEGDRAHEQYF.

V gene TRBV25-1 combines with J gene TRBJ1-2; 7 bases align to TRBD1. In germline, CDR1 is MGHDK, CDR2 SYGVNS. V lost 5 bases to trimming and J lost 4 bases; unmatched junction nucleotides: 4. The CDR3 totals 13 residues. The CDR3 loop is CASSQSGGYGYTF. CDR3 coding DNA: TGTGCCAGCAGTCAATCAGGGGGCTATGGCTACACCTTC.

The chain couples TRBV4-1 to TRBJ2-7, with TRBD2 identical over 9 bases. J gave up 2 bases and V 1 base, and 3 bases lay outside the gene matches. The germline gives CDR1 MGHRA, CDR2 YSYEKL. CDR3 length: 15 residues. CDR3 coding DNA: TGCGCCAGCAGCCAAGGTCTAGCGGGGACCTACGAGCAGTACTTC. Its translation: CASSQGLAGTYEQYF.

In nucleotides, the CDR3 is TGTGCCACCCGACAGGCCAGGAGTCGGGATTCACCCCTCCACTTT. This translates into CATRQARSRDSPLHF. The chain couples TRBV19 to TRBJ1-6; D may be TRBD1 (6 bases). Germline V gives CDR1 LNHDA, CDR2 SQIVND (reference sequence). V shed 10 bases and J shed 8 bases, with 21 bases lying between them. There are 15 residues in the CDR3.

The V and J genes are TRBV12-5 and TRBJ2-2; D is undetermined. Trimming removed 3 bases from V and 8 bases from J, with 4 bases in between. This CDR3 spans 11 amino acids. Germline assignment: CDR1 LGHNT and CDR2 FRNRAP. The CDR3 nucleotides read TGTGCTAGTGGTTTTCAGGGGGAGCTGTTTTTT. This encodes CASGFQGELFF.

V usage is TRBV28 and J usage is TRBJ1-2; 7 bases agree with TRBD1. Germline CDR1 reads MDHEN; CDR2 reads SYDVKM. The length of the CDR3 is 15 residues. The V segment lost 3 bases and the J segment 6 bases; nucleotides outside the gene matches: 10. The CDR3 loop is CASSLGRDRVDGYTF. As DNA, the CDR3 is TGTGCCAGCAGTTTGGGCCGTGACAGGGTTGATGGCTACACCTTC.

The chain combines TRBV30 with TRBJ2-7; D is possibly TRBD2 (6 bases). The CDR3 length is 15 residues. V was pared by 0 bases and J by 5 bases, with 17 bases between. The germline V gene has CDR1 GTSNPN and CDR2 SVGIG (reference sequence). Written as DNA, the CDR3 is TGTGCCTGGAGTGTACTGGGGCAGGGAGGCGACGAGCAGTACTTC. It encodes CAWSVLGQGGDEQYF.

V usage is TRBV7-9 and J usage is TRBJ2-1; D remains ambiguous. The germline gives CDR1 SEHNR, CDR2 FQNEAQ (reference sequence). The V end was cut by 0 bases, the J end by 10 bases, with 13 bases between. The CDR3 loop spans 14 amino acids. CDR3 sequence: CASSLASRIVEQFF. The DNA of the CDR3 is TGTGCCAGCAGCTTAGCTTCTAGAATCGTCGAGCAGTTCTTC.

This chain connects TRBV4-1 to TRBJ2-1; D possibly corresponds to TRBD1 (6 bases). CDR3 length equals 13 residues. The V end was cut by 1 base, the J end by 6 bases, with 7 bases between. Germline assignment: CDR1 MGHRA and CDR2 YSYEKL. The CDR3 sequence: CASSQGQANEQFF. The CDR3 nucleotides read TGCGCCAGCAGCCAAGGACAGGCCAATGAGCAGTTCTTC.

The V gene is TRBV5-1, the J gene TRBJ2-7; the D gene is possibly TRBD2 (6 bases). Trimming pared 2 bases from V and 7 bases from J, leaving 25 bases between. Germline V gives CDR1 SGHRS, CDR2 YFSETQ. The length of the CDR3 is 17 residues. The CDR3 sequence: CASSFGGSDRTGKEQYF. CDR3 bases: TGCGCCAGCAGCTTTGGGGGGTCAGATAGGACCGGTAAGGAGCAGTACTTC.